These 21 T cell receptor beta chains were all obtained from the same sample, sequenced in a study of CD8+ T cells in alopecia areata. Treatment: oral pan-JAK inhibitor, 5-10 mg twice daily. The sequencing template was cDNA reverse transcribed from extracted RNA. TCRdb's copy holds only in-frame clones and misses some; the assay was immunoSEQ multiplex PCR. The sample includes about 120,000 clones, around 53% of them seen just once. Source: CD4+ T cells sorted from blood, taken at week 4, from a patient treated with tofacitinib. The receptors stem from a human donor with alopecia areata.

The chain couples TRBV7-9 to TRBJ2-1; D may be TRBD1 (6 bases). The ends were cut back, 0 bases at V and 10 bases at J, with 10 bases in the middle. The V gene's germline CDR1 is SEHNR and CDR2 FQNEAQ (reference sequence). The CDR3 length is 13 residues. DNA for the CDR3: TGTGCCAGCAGCTTAGCAACGGGACACGAGCAGTTCTTC. This codes for CASSLATGHEQFF.

V is TRBV11-2 and J is TRBJ2-1; maybe TRBD2 (5 bases). The CDR3 consists of 13 residues. The V end lost 6 bases, the J end lost 4 bases, and 10 bases lay between the germline ends. The germline gives CDR1 SGHAT, CDR2 FQNNGV. CDR3 bases: TGTGCCAGCAGTTCCACTAGGTACAATGAGCAGTTCTTC. It encodes CASSSTRYNEQFF.

This clone has only one observation. The chain uses TRBV6-5 and TRBJ1-5, with a possible D match to TRBD1 (5 bases). This CDR3 comprises 15 residues. The germline CDR1 and CDR2 sequences are MNHEY and SVGAGI. V lost 7 bases, J lost 7 bases, and 20 bases lay in between. CDR3: CASTTLAGVRQPQHF. CDR3 in DNA: TGTGCCAGCACCACTCTAGCGGGGGTGAGGCAGCCCCAGCATTTT.

The chain links TRBV19 to TRBJ1-5; D is unclear. Trimming left V 8 bases short and J 4 bases short, with 21 bases between. Germline loops: CDR1 LNHDA, CDR2 SQIVND (reference sequence). The CDR3 loop spans 16 amino acids. DNA for the CDR3: TGTGCCAGTGAAGTCCGCAGGTCGGAAGCTAATCAGCCCCAGCATTTT. It yields the protein CASEVRRSEANQPQHF.

This clone was detected only a few times. The chain links TRBV4-2 to TRBJ1-4, with D tentatively TRBD1 (5 bases). The CDR3 consists of 14 residues. The germline CDR1 and CDR2 sequences are LGHNA and YNFKEQ. The germline V and J ends were trimmed by 5 bases and 7 bases, with 14 bases remaining between them. The CDR3 here is CASSGDGFAEKLFF. In nucleotides, the CDR3 is TGTGCCAGCAGCGGGGACGGGTTCGCTGAAAAACTGTTTTTT.

This clone counts as medium-sized (0.01 to 0.1%). Other nucleotide sequences from this sample produce the same CDR3. The chain employs TRBV7-9 and TRBJ2-2; D remains ambiguous. Germline CDR1 reads SEHNR; CDR2 reads FQNEAQ (reference sequence). The CDR3 runs to 14 residues. The V and J ends lost 1 base and 5 bases respectively, with 8 bases between them. The CDR3 loop is CASSLDRRTGELFF. CDR3 sequence (DNA): TGTGCCAGCAGCTTAGATCGCCGGACCGGGGAGCTGTTTTTT.

The chain employs TRBV29-1 and TRBJ2-7; 10 bases are a match to TRBD2. Germline lookup yields CDR1 SQVTM and CDR2 ANQGSEA. With V trimmed by 3 bases and J by 2 bases, 4 bases remained unmatched. This CDR3 is 14 amino acids long. This CDR3 is CSVELAGVAYEQYF. CDR3 sequence (DNA): TGCAGCGTTGAGCTAGCGGGGGTGGCCTACGAGCAGTACTTC.

This chain joins TRBV2 and TRBJ1-4, with 7 positions matching TRBD1. Germline V gene lookup returns CDR1 SNHLY and CDR2 FYNNEI. V trimming: 6 bases; J trimming: 5 bases; junction bases outside the gene matches: 6. This CDR3 is built from 14 residues. CDR3 sequence: CASSRDSGNEKLFF. CDR3 nucleotides: TGTGCCAGCAGCCGGGACAGCGGGAATGAAAAACTGTTTTTT.

The rearrangement uses TRBV14 and TRBJ2-3; D is ambiguous. Deletions cut 3 bases from V and 6 bases from J, with 10 bases between. The CDR3 covers 13 residues. Germline CDR1 is SGHDN and CDR2 is FVKESK. CDR3 residues: CASSQRAGDTQYF. The DNA for the CDR3 is TGTGCCAGCAGCCAGAGAGCCGGGGATACGCAGTATTTT.

The chain couples TRBV29-1 to TRBJ2-1, with 7 nucleotides matching TRBD2. Germline CDR1 SQVTM, CDR2 ANQGSEA. This CDR3 region has 15 residues. The ends lost 4 bases at V and 9 bases at J; junction bases unmatched: 15. CDR3 coding DNA: TGCAGCGTTGGGGTCCTGGCTGGCGGGAGTGGTGAGCAGTTCTTC. As protein: CSVGVLAGGSGEQFF.

This clone occurred a few times. This CDR3 is also generated by other DNA sequences in the sample. The chain couples TRBV5-1 to TRBJ2-3; no reliable D call. Germline V CDR1 and CDR2: SGHRS, YFSETQ. The CDR3 is 11 residues long. V lost 0 bases and J lost 5, with 1 base in between. CDR3 region: CASSLGDTQYF. DNA for the CDR3: TGCGCCAGCAGCTTGGGAGATACGCAGTATTTT. Full variable domain (rest looked up from reference TRBV5-1 and TRBJ2-3): KAGVTQTPRYLIKTRGQQVTLSCSPISGHRSVSWYQQTPGQGLQFLFEYFSETQRNKGNFPGRFSGRQFSNSRSEMNVSTLELGDSALYLCASSLGDTQYFGPGTRLTVL.

This clone has only a few counts. The chain employs TRBV7-9 and TRBJ1-2, with TRBD1 matching 8 bases. V was clipped by 5 bases and J by 10 bases; unmatched bases: 6. This CDR3 region has 12 residues. Germline lookup yields CDR1 SEHNR and CDR2 FQNEAQ (reference sequence). CDR3 residues: CASSDRGTDYTF. The CDR3 region has the DNA TGTGCCAGCAGCGACAGGGGTACGGACTACACCTTC.

The V call is TRBV9, the J call TRBJ2-7; 8 bases align to TRBD1. The CDR3 covers 14 residues. V lost 4 bases, J lost 6 bases, and 9 bases stayed unmatched. Germline V gene lookup returns CDR1 SGDLS and CDR2 YYNGEE. For the CDR3, the DNA is TGTGCCAGCAGCAGACAGACAGGGGTCGGCGAGCAGTACTTC. Amino acid sequence: CASSRQTGVGEQYF.

Here the CDR3 reads CASSQDRGRGRYGYTF. The CDR3 coding sequence is TGCGCCAGCAGCCAAGATCGGGGCAGGGGCCGCTATGGCTACACCTTC. The chain has TRBV4-1 and TRBJ1-2, with D maybe TRBD1 (6 bases). Trimming stripped 0 bases from V and 4 bases from J, with 15 bases between. The germline gives CDR1 MGHRA, CDR2 YSYEKL. This CDR3 is 16 amino acids long.

The CDR3 DNA follows: TGTGCCAGCAGCTTAGCCCGGCAGCCTGAAGCTTTCTTT. As protein: CASSLARQPEAFF. The chain has TRBV11-2 and TRBJ1-1; D gene uncertain. CDR1 is SGHAT, CDR2 FQNNGV, per germline. Between the trimmed V and J ends, which lost 1 base and 6 bases, there was a span of 9 bases. CDR3 size: 13 residues.

The chain is built from TRBV29-1 and TRBJ2-5; TRBD1 matches 8 bases. Germline V gene sequence: CDR1 SQVTM, CDR2 ANQGSEA. V lost 7 bases to trimming and J lost 4 bases; unmatched junction nucleotides: 11. This CDR3 contains 14 residues. The CDR3 is CSAITGGGGETQYF. The DNA of the CDR3 is TGCAGCGCAATAACAGGGGGTGGCGGAGAGACCCAGTACTTC.

The rearrangement joins TRBV30 to TRBJ1-1; D ambiguous. V lost 2 bases and J lost 1, with 5 bases in between. The germline V gene encodes CDR1 GTSNPN and CDR2 SVGIG (reference sequence). CDR3 size: 12 residues. The DNA for the CDR3 is TGTGCCTGGAGTTTAGAGAACACTGAAGCTTTCTTT. Its protein is CAWSLENTEAFF.

The CDR3 loop reads CASSLPTYNYGYTF. DNA for the CDR3: TGCGCCAGCAGCTTGCCCACCTATAACTATGGCTACACCTTC. This sequence joins TRBV5-1 and TRBJ1-2, with D unclear. V lost 1 base to trimming and J lost 1 base, with 8 bases between them. This CDR3 has 14 amino acids. The germline V gene has CDR1 SGHRS and CDR2 YFSETQ.

The chain joins TRBV5-1 to TRBJ2-3; D not resolved. V shed 4 bases and J shed 3 bases, with 3 bases lying between them. There are 11 residues in the CDR3. Per the germline V gene, CDR1 is SGHRS and CDR2 is YFSETQ. This CDR3 reads CASSETDTQYF. CDR3 in DNA: TGCGCCAGCAGCGAAACAGATACGCAGTATTTT.

This clone was detected only a few times. V and J are TRBV29-1 and TRBJ1-4, with D perhaps TRBD1 (5 bases). Trimming took off 5 bases at V and 4 bases at J, with 17 bases between the two ends. The germline V gene encodes CDR1 SQVTM and CDR2 ANQGSEA. The CDR3 runs 15 residues. This chain's CDR3 is CSVYAQGGLNEKLFF. The CDR3 bases are TGCAGCGTTTACGCCCAGGGAGGGCTTAATGAAAAACTGTTTTTT. The variable domain in full, completed from reference TRBV29-1 and TRBJ1-4, reads SAVISQKPSRDICQRGTSLTIQCQVDSQVTMMFWYRQQPGQSLTLIATANQGSEATYESGFVIDKFPISRPNLTFSTLTVSNMSPEDSSIYLCSVYAQGGLNEKLFFGSGTQLSVL.

CDR3 bases: TGTGCCAGCAGTGAATATAGGACAGGGGTAGAGACCCAGTACTTC. Protein: CASSEYRTGVETQYF. The chain joins TRBV25-1 to TRBJ2-5, with 9 bases lining up with TRBD1. Germline CDR1 reads MGHDK; CDR2 reads SYGVNS. The CDR3 runs to 15 residues. The trim removed 0 bases at V and 4 bases at J, leaving 3 bases unmatched.